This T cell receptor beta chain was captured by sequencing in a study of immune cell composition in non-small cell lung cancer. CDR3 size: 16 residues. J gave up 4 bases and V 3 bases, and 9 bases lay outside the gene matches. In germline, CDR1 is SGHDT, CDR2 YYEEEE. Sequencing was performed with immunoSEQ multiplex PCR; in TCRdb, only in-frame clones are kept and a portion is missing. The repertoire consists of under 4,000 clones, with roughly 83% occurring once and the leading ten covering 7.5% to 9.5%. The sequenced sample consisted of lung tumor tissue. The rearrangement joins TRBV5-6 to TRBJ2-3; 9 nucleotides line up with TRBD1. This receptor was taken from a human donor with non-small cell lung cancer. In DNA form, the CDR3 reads TGTGCCAGCAGCTCGGAAACAGGGGGCTCGGCAGATACGCAGTATTTT. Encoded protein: CASSSETGGSADTQYF. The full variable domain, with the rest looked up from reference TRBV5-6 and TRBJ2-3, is DAGVTQSPTHLIKTRGQQVTLRCSPKSGHDTVSWYQQALGQGPQFIFQYYEEEERQRGNFPDRFSGHQFPNYSSELNVNALLLGDSALYLCASSSETGGSADTQYFGPGTRLTVL.